The 32 T cell receptor beta chains below were found in one sample sequenced in a study of T-cell reconstitution after alpha-beta-depleted transplantation in children (dated by TCRdb to 2016 to 2018). Library creation used PCR. The sequencer was an Illumina HiSeq 2500. TCR library preparation used molecular barcoding, with unique molecular identifiers applied to normalize quantification of the TCRbeta repertoire. TCRdb reran the public reads through fastp at Q25 and MiXCR, keeping productive beta chains. CDR3 protein duplicates are merged, each entry listing the most common genes and DNA. This sample is represented by some 520,000 distinct CDR3 sequences; 32% of them were singletons. The ten largest clones capture about 2.3% of the sample. Sequencing was performed on PBMCs from the stem cell graft donor, taken from the stem cell graft. The receptors stem from a human donor who donated a stem cell graft to a child with aplastic anemia.

This clonotype was picked up a small number of times. The V and J genes are TRBV18 and TRBJ1-4; D not resolved. The germline gives CDR1 KGHSH, CDR2 LQKENI. This CDR3 comprises 12 residues. V shed 6 bases and J shed 7 bases, with 9 bases lying between them. The CDR3 here is CASSPRSEKLFF. CDR3 coding DNA: TGTGCCAGCTCCCCCCGCTCTGAAAAACTGTTTTTT.

This clonotype was detected a few times. The chain joins TRBV20-1 to TRBJ1-3, with a possible D match to TRBD1 (5 bases). V was shortened by 7 bases and J by 3 bases, with 7 bases between the two germline ends. The CDR3 sequence is 11 residues long. Germline V CDR1 and CDR2: DFQATT, SNEGSKA (reference sequence). The CDR3 reads CSVGDGNTIYF. CDR3 coding DNA: TGCAGTGTAGGGGATGGAAACACCATATATTTT.

By its share, this clonotype is medium-sized. This sequence joins TRBV12-3 or TRBV12-4 and TRBJ2-7; a possible D gene is TRBD1 (5 bases). The CDR3 length is 14 residues. The V gene lost 1 base and the J gene lost 4 bases, with 11 bases spanning the gap. CDR3 amino acids: CASSLGGAAYEQYV. CDR3 DNA: TGTGCCAGCAGTTTAGGGGGCGCAGCTTACGAGCAGTACGTC.

The J gene is TRBJ2-1, the V gene TRBV10-3; D unclear. The V gene's germline CDR1 is ENHRY and CDR2 SYGVKD. CDR3 length: 11 residues. V lost 8 bases and J lost 7, with 9 bases in between. CDR3 residues: CAIGRENEQFF. Here the CDR3 DNA reads TGTGCCATCGGAAGGGAAAATGAGCAGTTCTTC.

This clonotype showed up just a few times. The chain joins TRBV6-5 to TRBJ1-1; 7 bases agree with TRBD1. Unmatched junction bases numbered 9, after V lost 4 bases and J lost 1 base. The CDR3 loop spans 16 amino acids. Germline V gives CDR1 MNHEY, CDR2 SVGAGI. The CDR3 DNA reads as TGTGCCAGCAGTTCGATCCCAGGGGGTCGGAACACTGAAGCTTTCTTT. This gives the protein CASSSIPGGRNTEAFF.

This chain joins TRBV11-1 and TRBJ2-6, with 7 bases matching TRBD1. V trimming: 7 bases; J trimming: 0 bases; junction bases outside the gene matches: 12. The CDR3 is 18 residues long. Germline CDR1 reads SGHAT; CDR2 reads FQDESV (reference sequence). This chain's CDR3 is CASTPSGQADSGANVLTF. For the CDR3, the DNA is TGTGCCAGCACCCCGAGCGGACAGGCGGACTCTGGGGCCAACGTCCTGACTTTC.

This clonotype was seen a single time. This chain links TRBV5-5 with TRBJ1-5, with unresolved D. The CDR3 length is 15 residues. Germline-derived CDR1 and CDR2 are SGHKS and YYEKEE (reference sequence). With 0 bases removed from V and 4 bases from J, the gap between germline ends came to 11 bases. CDR3 in amino acids: CASSLGATSNQPQHF. The CDR3 DNA sequence: TGTGCCAGCAGCTTGGGGGCCACCAGTAATCAGCCCCAGCATTTT.

This rearrangement joins TRBV20-1 to TRBJ1-5, with 7 bases that match TRBD1. Germline V gives CDR1 DFQATT, CDR2 SNEGSKA (reference sequence). This CDR3 has 16 amino acids. The junction had 6 bases not matched to a gene; V was cut back by 1 base and J by 0 bases. The CDR3 region is CSARVRQGVSNQPQHF. CDR3 DNA: TGCAGTGCTAGAGTTCGGCAGGGGGTTAGCAATCAGCCCCAGCATTTT.

The chain recombines TRBV20-1 with TRBJ2-5, with TRBD1 identical over 10 bases. This CDR3 has 15 amino acids. With V trimmed by 0 bases and J by 5 bases, 6 bases remained unmatched. Per germline, CDR1 DFQATT and CDR2 SNEGSKA (reference sequence). The CDR3 DNA reads TGCAGTGCTAGAGATTGGGGACAGGGGTTTGAGACCCAGTACTTC. It specifies CSARDWGQGFETQYF.

The rearrangement joins TRBV6-6 to TRBJ1-1; D is uncertain. CDR1 is MNHNY and CDR2 is SVGAGI in the germline V gene (reference sequence). Trimming shortened V by 7 bases and J by 5 bases, and 14 bases separated the two germline ends. The CDR3 length is 13 residues. The CDR3 region has the DNA TGTGCCAGCACGGACCGGGGAGGGACTGAAGCTTTCTTT. Translated: CASTDRGGTEAFF.

The genes are TRBV4-1 and TRBJ1-5; D unresolved. V was clipped by 0 bases and J by 6 bases, with 12 bases between them. The germline V gene encodes CDR1 MGHRA and CDR2 YSYEKL. The CDR3 is 15 amino acids. The CDR3 DNA is TGCGCCAGCAGCCAAGATTCCCTGGAAACTCAGCCCCAGCATTTT. It specifies CASSQDSLETQPQHF.

Comment on this clonotype: Relative to the germline gene, one junction end is altered; a read error may explain this. The chain links TRBV13 to TRBJ1-5; no firm D call. The CDR3 is made up of 15 amino acids. The germline gives CDR1 PRHDT, CDR2 FYEKMQ (reference sequence). CDR3 DNA sequence: TGTGCCAGCAGTTTAGGCCAGCCCCTCAGTCAGCCCCAGCATTTT. This sequence encodes CASSLGQPLSQPQHF.

The chain couples TRBV5-1 to TRBJ1-2, with D perhaps matching TRBD1 (6 bases). The CDR3 runs to 12 residues. Germline assignment: CDR1 SGHRS and CDR2 YFSETQ. V dropped 0 bases and J dropped 11 bases, with 11 bases sitting between them. This CDR3 is CASSLEDRRYTF. Here the CDR3 DNA reads TGCGCCAGCAGCTTGGAGGACAGAAGGTACACCTTC.

This clonotype has a handful of counts. The rearrangement links TRBV5-1 to TRBJ2-3; D possibly corresponds to TRBD1 (5 bases). The CDR3 length is 14 residues. V was pared by 4 bases and J by 6 bases, with 15 bases between. From germline, CDR1 is SGHRS and CDR2 YFSETQ. The CDR3 is CASSEDSLMDTQYF. The CDR3 coding sequence is TGCGCCAGCAGCGAAGACAGTCTTATGGATACGCAGTATTTT.

This clonotype was detected only a few times. The rearrangement joins TRBV9 to TRBJ2-1; no definite D call. The CDR3 sequence is 15 residues long. CDR1 and CDR2 (germline): SGDLS, YYNGEE. Trimming took 0 bases from V and 2 from J, leaving 9 bases between them. The CDR3 reads CASSVVTNTYNEQFF. The CDR3 region has the DNA TGTGCCAGCAGCGTAGTCACAAATACCTACAATGAGCAGTTCTTC.

The rearrangement uses TRBV12-3 or TRBV12-4 and TRBJ1-2; D is possibly TRBD1 (5 bases). The CDR3 runs 14 residues. Trimming shortened V by 1 base and J by 4 bases, and 10 bases separated the two germline ends. DNA for the CDR3: TGTGCCAGCAGTTTAGGTGGGGGGATCTATGGCTACACCTTC. It yields the protein CASSLGGGIYGYTF.

This chain joins TRBV19 and TRBJ1-1, with D possibly TRBD1 on 5 matching bases. The CDR3 sequence is 10 residues long. V gave up 6 bases and J gave up 8 bases, with 7 bases separating them. The V gene's germline CDR1 is LNHDA and CDR2 SQIVND (reference sequence). CDR3 in amino acids: CASRDSEAFF. DNA for the CDR3: TGTGCCAGTAGAGACAGCGAAGCTTTCTTT. Combining the CDR3 with reference TRBV19 and TRBJ1-1 gives the whole variable domain DGGITQSPKYLFRKEGQNVTLSCEQNLNHDAMYWYRQDPGQGLRLIYYSQIVNDFQKGDIAEGYSVSREKKESFPLTVTSAQKNPTAFYLCASRDSEAFFGQGTRLTVV.

The CDR3 bases are TGTGCCAGCAGCTTTCCTCGAATCACAACTAATGAAAAACTGTTTTTT. This gives the protein CASSFPRITTNEKLFF. The V gene is TRBV5-4, the J gene TRBJ1-4; D gene unclear. The CDR3 sequence is 16 residues long. Looked up from germline, CDR1 is SGHNT and CDR2 is YYREEE (reference sequence). With 2 bases removed from V and 0 bases from J, the gap between germline ends came to 11 bases.

The J gene is TRBJ2-1, the V gene TRBV20-1; 11 bases match TRBD2. Germline V gene sequence: CDR1 DFQATT, CDR2 SNEGSKA (reference sequence). CDR3 length equals 11 residues. V shed 7 bases, J shed 12 bases, and the junction held 5 bases outside the gene matches. The CDR3 loop reads CSVAGLAVQFF. The CDR3 DNA reads as TGCAGTGTCGCGGGACTAGCGGTGCAGTTCTTC.

The chain employs TRBV9 and TRBJ2-7; TRBD2 might be the D (6 bases). Germline V CDR1 and CDR2: SGDLS, YYNGEE. Deletions cut 0 bases from V and 3 bases from J, with 10 bases between. The CDR3 consists of 14 residues. The chain's CDR3 is CASSVGGTGYEQYF. In nucleotides, the CDR3 is TGTGCCAGCAGCGTAGGCGGGACCGGCTACGAGCAGTACTTC. Using reference TRBV9 and TRBJ2-7 for the parts outside the CDR3, the full variable domain is DSGVTQTPKHLITATGQRVTLRCSPRSGDLSVYWYQQSLDQGLQFLIQYYNGEERAKGNILERFSAQQFPDLHSELNLSSLELGDSALYFCASSVGGTGYEQYFGPGTRLTVT.

The rearrangement joins TRBV12-3 or TRBV12-4 to TRBJ2-7, with 7 bases matching TRBD1. V lost 2 bases and J lost 6; bases outside the gene matches: 4. The CDR3 totals 13 residues. CDR3 bases: TGTGCCAGCAGTTTAACAGGGGCAGGCGAGCAGTACGTC. Translating gives CASSLTGAGEQYV.

This clonotype was observed a handful of times. This chain connects TRBV27 to TRBJ2-1, with D tentatively TRBD2 (5 bases). Germline CDR1 reads MNHEY; CDR2 reads SMNVEV (reference sequence). V was cut by 5 bases and J by 8 bases, with 13 bases left in between. This CDR3 region has 13 residues. DNA of the CDR3: TGTGCCAGCAGTAGGACTCTTTTGGATGAGCAGTTCTTC. Amino acids: CASSRTLLDEQFF.

The CDR3, as DNA: TGTGCCAGCAGCCCAGGGTCGGTTCAGCCCCAGCATTTT. This sequence encodes CASSPGSVQPQHF. The gene calls are TRBV7-9 and TRBJ1-5; D may be TRBD1 (5 bases). The CDR3 sequence is 13 residues long. V was pared by 5 bases and J by 6 bases, with 11 bases between. Germline CDR1 reads SEHNR; CDR2 reads FQNEAQ (reference sequence).

The V and J genes are TRBV20-1 and TRBJ1-6, with D possibly TRBD1 on 5 matching bases. This CDR3 has 15 residues. Trimming removed 4 bases at V and 6 bases at J, with 16 bases between. The germline V gene encodes CDR1 DFQATT and CDR2 SNEGSKA (reference sequence). Here the CDR3 DNA reads TGCAGTGCTAATATCGGGGCGCGATCTAATTCACCCCTCCACTTT. It is translated as CSANIGARSNSPLHF.

The rearrangement joins TRBV5-1 to TRBJ1-1, with D hard to call. The CDR3 has 11 residues. Germline V gene lookup returns CDR1 SGHRS and CDR2 YFSETQ. Trimming took off 5 bases at V and 5 bases at J, with 7 bases between the two ends. The CDR3 reads CASSSETEAFF. CDR3 coding DNA: TGCGCCAGCAGTAGTGAGACTGAAGCTTTCTTT.

This chain uses TRBV9 with TRBJ2-2; D is possibly TRBD1 (6 bases). CDR1 is SGDLS and CDR2 is YYNGEE in the germline V gene. The length of the CDR3 is 15 residues. Trimming took 2 bases from V and 4 from J, leaving 12 bases between them. The CDR3 DNA follows: TGTGCCAGCAGCGTCGCCGGGACACTCACCGGGGAGCTGTTTTTT. This translates into CASSVAGTLTGELFF.

Comments on this clonotype: The junction does not match germline at one end; this may be a read error. The chain links TRBV7-9 to TRBJ2-5; tentative D call: TRBD2 (6 bases). This CDR3 contains 15 residues. Germline V gene sequence: CDR1 SEHNR, CDR2 FQNEAQ (reference sequence). The CDR3, as DNA: TGTGCCAGCGGCTTAGCGGAAGGCCCACGAGAGACCCAGTACTTC. This encodes CASGLAEGPRETQYF.

This clonotype was observed a handful of times. This chain joins TRBV20-1 and TRBJ2-7, with 8 bases fitting TRBD1. The germline gives CDR1 DFQATT, CDR2 SNEGSKA (reference sequence). V lost 2 bases and J lost 0; bases outside the gene matches: 3. The CDR3 has 14 residues. Written as DNA, the CDR3 is TGCAGTGCTAGACCGGACAGGGACTCCTACGAGCAGTACTTC. It yields the protein CSARPDRDSYEQYF.

The rearrangement uses TRBV19 and TRBJ2-1, with D maybe TRBD1 (6 bases). The CDR3 sequence is 15 residues long. The germline V gene has CDR1 LNHDA and CDR2 SQIVND (reference sequence). Trimming pared 2 bases from V and 4 bases from J, leaving 12 bases between. The CDR3: CASSITGMGYNEQFF. The CDR3 coding sequence is TGTGCCAGTAGTATAACAGGGATGGGGTACAATGAGCAGTTCTTC.

This clonotype has a handful of counts. V usage is TRBV20-1 and J usage is TRBJ2-2; D gene ambiguous. Trimming stripped 2 bases from V and 4 bases from J, with 14 bases between. The CDR3 is made up of 15 amino acids. Looked up from germline, CDR1 is DFQATT and CDR2 is SNEGSKA (reference sequence). Here the CDR3 reads CSARLDRALTGELFF. The CDR3 region has the DNA TGCAGTGCTAGATTGGACCGAGCTCTCACCGGGGAGCTGTTTTTT.

The rearrangement links TRBV6-2 or TRBV6-3 to TRBJ2-1; a possible D gene is TRBD2 (6 bases). V was shortened by 4 bases and J by 9 bases, with 13 bases between the two germline ends. This CDR3 is built from 13 residues. Germline lookup yields CDR1 MNHEY and CDR2 SVGEGT. In DNA, the CDR3 is TGTGCCAGCAGTTGGGGACTCCTGCTTGAGCAGTTCTTC. Its protein is CASSWGLLLEQFF.

The chain employs TRBV12-3 or TRBV12-4 and TRBJ2-1; TRBD2 matches at 12 bases. The CDR3 has 18 residues. Unmatched junction bases numbered 11, after V lost 6 bases and J lost 2 bases. The DNA for the CDR3 is TGTGCCAGCAGCTTATCCCCGCTAGCGGGAGGGGCCTACAATGAGCAGTTCTTC. It translates to CASSLSPLAGGAYNEQFF.